This is a list of T cell receptor beta chains from one sample in a study of cytomegalovirus exposure and HLA in healthy donors. Only in-frame clones appear in the TCRdb table, and some are missing; sequencing was by immunoSEQ multiplex PCR. In the table there are around 250,000 clones, around 81% of which are singletons. The specimen sequenced was PBMCs. Every receptor here comes from a woman aged 55-69 years in good health and CMV-seropositive. Each CDR3 is given with its conserved first and last residue. D genes are given only for firm matches. Clone size is stated in some rows and not others, as once, few, many or a class when expanded.

>TRBV11-1|13|TRBJ1-1|-|-
CASSVVPQGGAFF
TGTGCCAGCAGCGTCGTACCACAGGGCGGAGCTTTCTTT
>TRBV5-6|16|TRBJ1-2|few|TRBD1
CASITRSRGSNYGYTF
TGTGCCAGCATTACGCGGAGCAGGGGGTCTAACTATGGCTACACCTTC
>TRBV27|14|TRBJ2-7|once|-
CASRGLVKSHEQYF
TGTGCCAGCAGGGGGCTAGTCAAGAGCCACGAGCAGTACTTC
>TRBV6-5|15|TRBJ1-1|once|-
CASSYSSGPTTEAFF
TGTGCCAGCAGTTACTCGTCAGGGCCTACAACTGAAGCTTTCTTT
>TRBV7-9|13|TRBJ1-2|few|-
CASSAVGDYGYTF
TGTGCCAGCAGCGCAGTCGGAGACTATGGCTACACCTTC
>TRBV5-6|17|TRBJ2-7|few|TRBD2
CASSLRVAGMGSYEQYF
TGTGCCAGCAGCTTGCGGGTAGCGGGTATGGGATCCTACGAGCAGTACTTC
>TRBV2|15|TRBJ2-3|-|TRBD2
CASSEGDYQADTQYF
TGTGCCAGCAGTGAGGGGGACTACCAAGCAGATACGCAGTATTTT
>TRBV15|17|TRBJ2-2|-|TRBD2
CATSPRGVAGGAGELFF
TGTGCCACCAGCCCTCGTGGGGTAGCGGGAGGGGCCGGGGAGCTGTTTTTT
>TRBV27|15|TRBJ2-7|-|TRBD2
CASTWSSSGPYEQYF
TGTGCCAGCACCTGGAGTTCTAGCGGGCCTTACGAGCAGTACTTC
>TRBV29-1|14|TRBJ2-7|-|TRBD2
CSVAPSGREYEQYF
TGCAGCGTTGCCCCTAGCGGGAGAGAATACGAGCAGTACTTC
>TRBV9|14|TRBJ2-7|-|TRBD1
CASSVRGTGSEQYF
TGTGCCAGCAGCGTGAGGGGGACAGGGAGCGAGCAGTACTTC
>TRBV15|16|TRBJ2-7|-|TRBD1
CATSTLSGTGEYEQYF
TGTGCCACCAGCACTTTATCCGGGACAGGGGAGTACGAGCAGTACTTC
>TRBV7-9|16|TRBJ2-5|-|-
CSSSLLAGSSHETQYF
TGTTCCAGCAGCTTATTGGCCGGGAGCAGCCACGAGACCCAGTACTTC
>TRBV7-3|13|TRBJ1-1|-|-
CASSQGLDAEAFF
TGTGCCAGCAGTCAGGGGTTGGACGCTGAAGCTTTCTTT
>TRBV6-5|15|TRBJ1-1|-|TRBD1
CASSRATGRTTEAFF
TGTGCCAGCAGTCGAGCGACAGGGCGGACCACTGAAGCTTTCTTT
>TRBV29-1|14|TRBJ2-2|-|-
CSVEKDSYTGELFF
TGCAGCGTTGAGAAAGACAGTTACACCGGGGAGCTGTTTTTT
>TRBV4-2|15|TRBJ2-7|few|TRBD2
CASSQTSGSSYEQYF
TGTGCCAGCAGCCAGACTAGCGGGAGCTCCTACGAGCAGTACTTC
>TRBV7-3|16|TRBJ2-3|-|TRBD2
CASSLRAGVSTDTQYF
TGTGCCAGCAGCTTACGAGCGGGAGTTAGCACAGATACGCAGTATTTT
>TRBV18|14|TRBJ2-7|-|TRBD1
CASQQGPQRTLLYF
TGTGCCAGCCAACAGGGGCCGCAGCGGACCCTTCTGTACTTC
>TRBV5-6|16|TRBJ1-2|-|TRBD1
CASSLAEDRGFYGYTF
TGTGCCAGCAGCTTGGCCGAGGACAGGGGGTTCTATGGCTACACCTTC
>TRBV5-1|14|TRBJ1-3|-|-
CASSLAGLGNTIYF
TGCGCCAGCAGCTTGGCAGGGCTTGGAAACACCATATATTTT
>TRBV4-1|15|TRBJ2-7|-|TRBD2
CASSRGPSGVYEQYF
TGCGCCAGCAGCCGGGGGCCTAGCGGGGTCTACGAGCAGTACTTC
>TRBV5-6|11|TRBJ1-1|many|-
CASSLTTEAFF
TGTGCCAGCAGCTTAACTACTGAAGCTTTCTTT
>TRBV2|14|TRBJ2-7|-|-
CASSGGLFPYEQYF
TGTGCCAGCAGCGGTGGGCTTTTCCCCTACGAGCAGTACTTC
>TRBV5-1|14|TRBJ1-5|-|-
CASSLEQGSRPQHF
TGCGCCAGCAGCTTGGAACAGGGATCGAGGCCCCAGCATTTT
>TRBV25-1|13|TRBJ1-3|-|TRBD1
CASSGDSRNTIYF
TGTGCCAGCAGTGGGGACAGTAGAAACACCATATATTTT
>TRBV5-1|15|TRBJ2-1|few|TRBD2
CASSWGTSGNNEQFF
TGCGCCAGCAGCTGGGGGACTAGCGGAAACAATGAGCAGTTCTTC
>TRBV6-5|14|TRBJ2-1|-|TRBD2
CASRGSGRGYEQFF
TGTGCCAGCAGGGGCAGCGGGAGGGGTTATGAGCAGTTCTTC
>TRBV18|14|TRBJ2-7|-|TRBD2
CASSPGTSGWEQYF
TGTGCCAGCTCACCAGGGACTAGCGGGTGGGAGCAGTACTTC